This section outlines one T cell receptor beta chain sequence together with its context. This record belongs to a study of blood T cell repertoires in COVID-19. The data were produced by immunoSEQ multiplex PCR, yet TCRdb's version contains in-frame clones alone and is incomplete. The sample shows more than 75,000 clones, 89% of them seen only once. Germline V gene data show CDR1 as SGHTA and CDR2 as FQGNSA. This CDR3 has 18 amino acids. Trimming cost V 3 bases and J 0 bases; bases outside gene matches: 11. The origin of this receptor is a man between 50 and 59 years old with COVID-19, enrolled during active disease. The J gene is TRBJ1-1, the V gene TRBV7-2, with TRBD1 matching over 9 bases. Sequences were obtained from peripheral blood. The CDR3 DNA follows: TGTGCCAGCAGCTTCAGACCTACGGGACAGGGATTGAACACTGAAGCTTTCTTT. It codes for CASSFRPTGQGLNTEAFF.